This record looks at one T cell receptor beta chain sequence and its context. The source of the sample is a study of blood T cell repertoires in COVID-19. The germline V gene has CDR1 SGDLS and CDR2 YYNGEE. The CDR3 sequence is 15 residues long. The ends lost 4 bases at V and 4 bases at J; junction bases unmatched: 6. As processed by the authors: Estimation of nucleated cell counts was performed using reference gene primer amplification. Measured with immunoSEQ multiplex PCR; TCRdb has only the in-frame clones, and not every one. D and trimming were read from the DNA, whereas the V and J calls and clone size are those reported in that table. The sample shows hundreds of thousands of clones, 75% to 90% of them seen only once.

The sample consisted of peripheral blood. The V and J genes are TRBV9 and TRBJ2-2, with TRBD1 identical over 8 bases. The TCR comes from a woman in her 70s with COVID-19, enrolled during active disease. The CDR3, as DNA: TGTGCCAGCAGCCCACAAACAGGGGGCACCGGGGAGCTGTTTTTT. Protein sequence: CASSPQTGGTGELFF.